This record concerns one T cell receptor (beta chain) sequence. This table comes from immunoSEQ multiplex PCR, and its TCRdb copy is limited to in-frame clones, with some not included. The data contain roughly 150,000 clones, approximately 80% of them singletons. The source of the sample is a study of blood T cell repertoires in COVID-19. The V gene's germline CDR1 is SGHNT and CDR2 YYREEE (reference sequence). The V gene lost 2 bases and the J gene lost 12 bases, with 10 bases spanning the gap. CDR3 size: 11 residues. This chain joins TRBV5-4 and TRBJ2-3; possible D gene TRBD2, 5 bases. Sequencing was done on a sample of PBMCs or T cells enriched from blood (not recorded which). This TCR derives from a man aged 35-49 years who had recovered from COVID-19. DNA for the CDR3: TGTGCCAGCAGCTTCGGGGTCAGCCAGTATTTT. Residues: CASSFGVSQYF.